Below are 15 T cell receptor beta chains sequenced from a single sample in a study of OX40 agonist ivuxolimab in advanced cancers. This table comes from immunoSEQ multiplex PCR, and its TCRdb copy is limited to in-frame clones, with some not included. The sample lists 53,000 or so clones, around 84% occurring once. Sequencing was performed on CD4+ or CD8+ T cells sorted from blood, taken in a trial of the OX40 agonist ivuxolimab. These receptors all stem from an adult with an advanced solid tumor such as melanoma, head and neck, liver or kidney cancer.

The chain combines TRBV6-1 with TRBJ1-4, with a possible D match to TRBD1 (5 bases). Trimming removed 7 bases at V and 6 bases at J, with 12 bases between. This CDR3 contains 13 residues. CDR1 and CDR2 from the germline V gene are MNHNS and SASEGT. CDR3 in DNA: TGTGCCAGCAATAACGGGGGAGATGAAAAACTGTTTTTT. This sequence encodes CASNNGGDEKLFF.

This rearrangement joins TRBV19 to TRBJ2-7, with 9 bases lining up with TRBD1. V lost 5 bases and J lost 6; bases outside the gene matches: 11. CDR1 and CDR2 from the germline V gene are LNHDA and SQIVND (reference sequence). The CDR3 loop spans 15 amino acids. The CDR3, as DNA: TGTGCCAGTAGTCCCGGGACAGGGTACGAGGTCGAGCAGTACTTC. It encodes CASSPGTGYEVEQYF.

This rearrangement joins TRBV5-6 to TRBJ1-2; 9 bases align to TRBD1. The CDR3 spans 14 residues. Trimming took 2 bases from V and 5 from J; bases not matched to a gene: 4. CDR1 and CDR2 from the germline V gene are SGHDT and YYEEEE. For the CDR3, the DNA is TGTGCCAGCAGCTTTTTGGGACAGGGTTATGGCTACACCTTC. Amino acids: CASSFLGQGYGYTF.

This clone was observed a single time. This chain links TRBV2 with TRBJ2-1; tentatively, D is TRBD2 (6 bases). The CDR3 runs 15 residues. V was shortened by 3 bases and J by 0 bases, with 9 bases between the two germline ends. Germline V gives CDR1 SNHLY, CDR2 FYNNEI. The CDR3 is CASSERGSSYNEQFF. In nucleotides, the CDR3 is TGTGCCAGCAGTGAGCGGGGTAGCTCCTACAATGAGCAGTTCTTC.

This clone was observed a single time. This chain links TRBV6-4 with TRBJ2-5; 7 bases map to TRBD2. J was trimmed by 5 bases and V by 4 bases; bases with no gene match: 4. This CDR3 region has 13 residues. Germline values: CDR1 MRHNA, CDR2 SNTAGT. The CDR3 spells CASSVDGGETQYF. The CDR3 DNA reads TGTGCCAGCAGTGTCGACGGGGGGGAGACCCAGTACTTC.

The V call is TRBV6-5, the J call TRBJ1-2; no definite D call. CDR1 is MNHEY and CDR2 is SVGAGI in the germline V gene. V was cut by 2 bases and J by 7 bases, with 17 bases left in between. The CDR3 is 15 residues long. CDR3 nucleotide sequence: TGTGCCAGCAGTTACGGAGGCTCTGAGGGAGCTGGCTACACCTTC. Amino acids: CASSYGGSEGAGYTF.

The chain is built from TRBV27 and TRBJ2-7, with 7 bases identical to TRBD2. Trimming removed 2 bases from V and 3 bases from J; junction bases left unmatched: 7. From germline, CDR1 is MNHEY and CDR2 SMNVEV (reference sequence). This CDR3 is 15 amino acids long. The CDR3 spells CASSLGLAALYEQYF. DNA of the CDR3: TGTGCCAGCAGTTTAGGGCTAGCGGCACTCTACGAGCAGTACTTC.

This clone was seen just once. The rearrangement joins TRBV5-5 to TRBJ1-3; no clear D. CDR1 SGHKS and CDR2 YYEKEE come from the germline V gene (reference sequence). This CDR3 has 15 residues. Trimming took off 3 bases at V and 0 bases at J, with 10 bases between the two ends. CDR3 bases: TGTGCCAGCAGCTATACGAGAGACTCTGGAAACACCATATATTTT. This codes for CASSYTRDSGNTIYF.

The CDR3 DNA reads TGTGCCAGCAGCAAAAGGGACAGGGCTGAAGCTTTCTTT. This gives the protein CASSKRDRAEAFF. V gene TRBV21-1 combines with J gene TRBJ1-1; the table's D gene call, TRBD1, was not cross checked with the DNA. TRBV21-1 is reported as a pseudogene. The CDR3 has 13 amino acids.

CDR3 nucleotide sequence: TGTGCCAGCAGCCAGGTGGCGAACGGGGGGGATTCACCCCTCCACTTT. It specifies CASSQVANGGDSPLHF. The chain combines TRBV4-2 with TRBJ1-6, with a weak D call TRBD1 (5 bases). This CDR3 has 16 amino acids. CDR1 is LGHNA and CDR2 is YNFKEQ in the germline V gene. Trimming removed 3 bases at V and 8 bases at J, with 17 bases between.

The chain is built from TRBV27 and TRBJ2-3, with 7 bases aligning to TRBD1. This CDR3 region has 15 residues. CDR1 is MNHEY and CDR2 is SMNVEV in the germline V gene (reference sequence). V trimming: 5 bases; J trimming: 2 bases; junction bases outside the gene matches: 7. CDR3 sequence: CASSRTGLDTDTQYF. In DNA form, the CDR3 reads TGTGCCAGCAGTAGGACAGGTCTTGACACAGATACGCAGTATTTT.

The CDR3: CASSFRQSRITSTDTQYF. The CDR3 DNA reads TGTGCCAGCAGTTTTAGGCAATCAAGGATCACTAGCACAGATACGCAGTATTTT. The chain recombines TRBV27 with TRBJ2-3; D ambiguous. The germline V and J ends were trimmed by 3 bases and 0 bases, with 19 bases remaining between them. This CDR3 is 18 amino acids long. CDR1 MNHEY and CDR2 SMNVEV come from the germline V gene (reference sequence).

This clone appeared a few times. The chain combines TRBV5-8 with TRBJ1-2; 10 bases line up with TRBD1. Germline assignment: CDR1 SGHTS and CDR2 YDEGEE. J gave up 3 bases and V 4 bases, and 6 bases lay outside the gene matches. This CDR3 region has 15 residues. The CDR3 loop is CASSTRDRGYYGYTF. In DNA, the CDR3 is TGTGCCAGCAGCACCCGGGACAGGGGATACTATGGCTACACCTTC.

This clone is deemed medium-sized. The rearrangement links TRBV2 to TRBJ1-4; perhaps TRBD1 as D (5 bases). The ends were cut back, 7 bases at V and 8 bases at J, with 11 bases in the middle. Germline CDR1 and CDR2: SNHLY and FYNNEI. This CDR3 contains 12 residues. The CDR3 nucleotides read TGTGCCAGCACGGGGGTGAGGGAAAAACTGTTTTTT. Protein sequence: CASTGVREKLFF.

V usage is TRBV11-2 and J usage is TRBJ2-1; no firm D call. Germline V gene lookup returns CDR1 SGHAT and CDR2 FQNNGV. Deletions cut 1 base from V and 6 bases from J, with 4 bases between. The CDR3 contains 12 residues. The CDR3 sequence is CASSLASNEQFF. The CDR3 region has the DNA TGTGCCAGCAGCTTAGCTTCCAATGAGCAGTTCTTC.